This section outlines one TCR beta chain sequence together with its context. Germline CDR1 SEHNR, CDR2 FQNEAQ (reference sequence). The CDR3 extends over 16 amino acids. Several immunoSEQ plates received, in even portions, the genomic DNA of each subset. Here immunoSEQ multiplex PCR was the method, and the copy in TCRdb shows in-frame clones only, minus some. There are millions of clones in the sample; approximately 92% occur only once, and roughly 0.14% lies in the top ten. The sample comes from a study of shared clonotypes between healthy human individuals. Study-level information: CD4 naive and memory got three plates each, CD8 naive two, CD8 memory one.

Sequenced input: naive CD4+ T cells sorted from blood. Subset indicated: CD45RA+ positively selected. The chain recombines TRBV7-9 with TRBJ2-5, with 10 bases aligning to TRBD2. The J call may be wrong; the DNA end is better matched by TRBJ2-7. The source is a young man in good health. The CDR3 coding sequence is TGTGCCAGCAGCTTAGGAGCGGGAGGGCCTGGGGACGAGCAGTACTTC. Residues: CASSLGAGGPGDEQYF.